The present entry profiles one TCR beta chain with its context. The record originates from a study of blood T cells in healthy people across ages. There are 13 residues in the CDR3. Germline assignment: CDR1 MNHEY and CDR2 SVGEGT. Trimming shortened V by 2 bases and J by 10 bases, and 12 bases separated the two germline ends. Sample-barcoded 5' priming and a J-beta primer mix drove a second PCR of 7 to 11 cycles. TCRdb passed the 5' RACE reads through MiXCR, listing each CDR3 protein once. The table lists over 1.5 million distinct CDR3 sequences, just under 50% of them singletons, with 2.1% in the top ten.

The V gene is TRBV6-2 or TRBV6-3, the J gene TRBJ2-1; weak D call: TRBD2 (5 bases). This clonotype was sampled from a woman aged 40 to 49 in good health. Sequenced sample: blood. The DNA for the CDR3 is TGTGCCAGCAGTTACGAGCGGAACTACGAGCAGTTCTTC. Encoded protein: CASSYERNYEQFF.